In its sample, the clone carrying this T cell receptor beta chain was seen a few times. The data were obtained in a study of T-cell reconstitution after alpha-beta-depleted transplantation in children. Unique molecular identifiers featured in how the TCRbeta library was prepared. One entry per CDR3 protein results from TCRdb running MiXCR on the PCR reads. The data show 670,000 or so distinct CDR3 sequences, with over 10% seen just once and about 0.77% held by the top ten. CDR1 is SQVTM, CDR2 ANQGSEA, per germline. The CDR3 sequence is 14 residues long. V shed 3 bases, J shed 5 bases, and the junction held 8 bases outside the gene matches.

The receptor's source is a girl aged 2 to 9 with congenital amegakaryocytic thrombocytopenia, due to receive a stem cell transplant. The source was PBMCs, collected before TCRalphabeta/CD19-depleted stem cell transplant. The chain combines TRBV29-1 with TRBJ2-5; TRBD1 aligns across 8 bases. The CDR3 reads CSVDSGQGLETQYF. The CDR3 nucleotides read TGCAGCGTTGATTCCGGACAGGGTCTTGAGACCCAGTACTTC.